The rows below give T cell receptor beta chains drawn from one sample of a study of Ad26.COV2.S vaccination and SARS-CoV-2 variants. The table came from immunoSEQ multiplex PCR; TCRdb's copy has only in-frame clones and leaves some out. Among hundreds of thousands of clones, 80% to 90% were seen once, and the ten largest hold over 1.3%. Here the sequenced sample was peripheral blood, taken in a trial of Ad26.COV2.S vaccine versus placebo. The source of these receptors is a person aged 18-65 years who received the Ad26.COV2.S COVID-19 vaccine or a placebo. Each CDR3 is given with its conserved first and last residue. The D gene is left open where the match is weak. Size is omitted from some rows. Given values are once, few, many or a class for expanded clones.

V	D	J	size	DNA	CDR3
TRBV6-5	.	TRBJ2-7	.	TGTGCCAGCAGTTATAGGGGGGGCCGACCCTACGAGCAGTACTTC	CASSYRGGRPYEQYF
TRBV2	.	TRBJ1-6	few	TGTGCCAGCAGTCTCCTTGGGGGGGAGGGTTCACCCCTCCACTTT	CASSLLGGEGSPLHF
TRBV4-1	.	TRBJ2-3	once	TGCGCCAGCAGCCGTCGACTAGGGAGCACAGATACGCAGTATTTT	CASSRRLGSTDTQYF
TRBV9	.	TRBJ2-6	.	TGTGCCAGCAGCGTGATCTCTGGGGCCAACGTCCTGACTTTC	CASSVISGANVLTF
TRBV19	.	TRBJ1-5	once	TGTGCCAGTAGTACCCCCCGTCAGGGCGGCAATCAGCCCCAGCATTTT	CASSTPRQGGNQPQHF
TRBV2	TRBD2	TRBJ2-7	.	TGTGCCGGATTAGGACTAGCGGGAGCTCCCGAGCAGTACTTC	CAGLGLAGAPEQYF
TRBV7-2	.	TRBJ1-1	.	TGTGCCAGCAGCTTAGTCGGGAGTGGTAGGGGCACTGAAGCTTTCTTT	CASSLVGSGRGTEAFF
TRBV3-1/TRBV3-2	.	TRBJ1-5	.	TGTGCCAGCAGCCAAGGGGGGTATCAGCCCCAGCATTTT	CASSQGGYQPQHF
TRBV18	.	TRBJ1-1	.	TGTGCCAGCTCACGACAACAGGACACTGAAGCTTTCTTT	CASSRQQDTEAFF
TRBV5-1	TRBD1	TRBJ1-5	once	TGCGCCAGCAGCTCAACACCATCCGGGACAGGGTCGGATCAGCCCCAGCATTTT	CASSSTPSGTGSDQPQHF
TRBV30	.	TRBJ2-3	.	TGTGCCTGGAGTGTACGCGGGGCCCCCGCAGATACGCAGTATTTT	CAWSVRGAPADTQYF
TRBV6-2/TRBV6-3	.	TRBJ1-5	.	TGTGCCAGCAGTCCACGTGAGTTTCAGCCCCAGCATTTT	CASSPREFQPQHF
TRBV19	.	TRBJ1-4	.	TGTGCCAGTAGTGGAACGAAAAAGGGGGAAAAACTGTTTTTT	CASSGTKKGEKLFF
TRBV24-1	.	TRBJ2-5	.	TGTGCCACCAGTGATTTGGAGTATTGGAGGGGAGGACAAGAGACCCAGTACTTC	CATSDLEYWRGGQETQYF
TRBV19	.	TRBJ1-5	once	TGTGCCAGTAGCCCAACAGGAGACAATCAGCCCCAGCATTTT	CASSPTGDNQPQHF
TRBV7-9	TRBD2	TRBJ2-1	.	TGTGCCAGCAGCCCGGGACTAGCGACGGATGAGCAGTTCTTC	CASSPGLATDEQFF
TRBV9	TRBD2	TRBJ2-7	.	TGTGCCAGCAGCGTAGATGGAGTGGGAGGACTAGCGCCCTACGAGCAGTACTTC	CASSVDGVGGLAPYEQYF
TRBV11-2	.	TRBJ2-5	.	TGTGCCAGCAGCTTAGATCAAAGGACCCAGTACTTC	CASSLDQRTQYF
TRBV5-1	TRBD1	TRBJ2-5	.	TGCGCCAGCAGCCCCGGGACAGCTCAAGAGACCCAGTACTTC	CASSPGTAQETQYF
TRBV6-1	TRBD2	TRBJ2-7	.	TGTGCCAGCAGTGAAGCGGGTGCTAGCGGGGGAAGGCGGTACTTC	CASSEAGASGGRRYF
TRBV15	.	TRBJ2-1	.	TGTGCCACCAGCAGAGTAGGCGGGGCAATAAATGAGCAGTTCTTC	CATSRVGGAINEQFF
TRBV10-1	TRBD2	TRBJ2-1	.	TGCGCCAGCAGTATGTCTAGCGGGTACTTGTATGAGCAGTTCTTC	CASSMSSGYLYEQFF
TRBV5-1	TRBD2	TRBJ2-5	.	TGCGCCAGCAGCCTGACTAGCGGAGGAGAGACCCAGTACTTC	CASSLTSGGETQYF
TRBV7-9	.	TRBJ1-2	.	TGTGCCAGTTTGGCTTGGGGAACGGATGGCTACACCTTC	CASLAWGTDGYTF
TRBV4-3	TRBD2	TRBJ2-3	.	TGCGCCAGCAGCCAAGATCAACTAGCGGGGGGGCGAGCAGATACGCAGTATTTT	CASSQDQLAGGRADTQYF
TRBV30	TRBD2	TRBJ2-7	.	TGTGCCTGGGGACTAGCGGGCCCCTACGAGCAGTACTTC	CAWGLAGPYEQYF
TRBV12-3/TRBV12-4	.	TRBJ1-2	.	TGTGCCAGCAGCTTCAGGACTGCTGGCTACACCTTC	CASSFRTAGYTF
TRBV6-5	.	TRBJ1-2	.	TGTGCCAGCAGTCCCGGACATCCTACTAACTATGGCTACACCTTC	CASSPGHPTNYGYTF
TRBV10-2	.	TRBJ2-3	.	TGCGCCAGCAGTGCCGCGGGACAAATTTACACAGATACGCAGTATTTT	CASSAAGQIYTDTQYF
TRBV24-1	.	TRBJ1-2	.	TGTGCCACCAGTACGAGGGAACACTATGGCTACACCTTC	CATSTREHYGYTF
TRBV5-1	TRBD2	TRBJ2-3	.	TGCGCCAGCAAAGAGGGACTAGCGACAGATACGCAGTATTTT	CASKEGLATDTQYF
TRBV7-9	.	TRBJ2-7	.	TGTGCCAGCAGCTTAACAGACTACGAGCAGTACTTC	CASSLTDYEQYF
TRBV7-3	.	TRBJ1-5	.	TGTGCGCCTCCCAGACAGCCCCAGCATTTT	CAPPRQPQHF
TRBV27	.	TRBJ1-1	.	TGTGCCAGCACCTCGGGGGGGGCGAACACTGAAGCTTTCTTT	CASTSGGANTEAFF
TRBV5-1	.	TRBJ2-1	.	TGCGCCAGCAGTCGGGACCTCAATGAGCAGTTCTTC	CASSRDLNEQFF
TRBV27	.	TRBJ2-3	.	TGTGCCAGCAGCTACTCTAGCACAGATACGCAGTATTTT	CASSYSSTDTQYF
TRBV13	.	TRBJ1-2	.	TGTGCCAGCAGCTGGCGACAGCTTGAAAGTGGCTACACCTTC	CASSWRQLESGYTF
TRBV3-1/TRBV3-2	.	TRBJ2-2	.	TGTGCCAGCAGCCCCTTCTGGGCGGGGTCGGATACCGGGGAGCTGTTTTTT	CASSPFWAGSDTGELFF
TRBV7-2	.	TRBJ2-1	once	TGTGCCAGCAGCCGGGACCTAGACTACAATGAGCAGTTCTTC	CASSRDLDYNEQFF
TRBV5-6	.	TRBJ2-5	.	TGTGCCAGCAGCTTCGATTGGGGGCTGGGAGAGACCCAGTACTTC	CASSFDWGLGETQYF
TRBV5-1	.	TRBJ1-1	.	TGCGCCAGCAGCTTGGAAGGCCAAAACACTGAAGCTTTCTTT	CASSLEGQNTEAFF
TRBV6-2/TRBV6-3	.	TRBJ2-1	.	TGTGCCAGCAGTTATGGGGCCCAAGGGAGGTTGTTCTTC	CASSYGAQGRLFF
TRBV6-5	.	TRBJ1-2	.	TGTGCCAGCGGACAGCTCCCTGTCCCTTATGGCTACACCTTC	CASGQLPVPYGYTF
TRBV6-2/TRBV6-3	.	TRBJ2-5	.	TGTGCCAGCAGTTCCCTACGGGGCCAAGAGACCCAGTACTTC	CASSSLRGQETQYF
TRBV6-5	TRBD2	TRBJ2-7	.	TGTGCCAGTCGACCAACTAGCGGGGGGGGTTCCGAGCAGTACTTC	CASRPTSGGGSEQYF